This entry concerns a single T cell receptor (beta chain). Its antigen is not known. Among all donors, each was a healthy Caucasian. This entry belongs to a study of identical twins. Whole-study findings and limits: Beta out-of-frame sequences showed weaker excess sharing between twins.

Each CDR3 protein gets one entry after TCRdb re-called the 5' RACE reads with MiXCR. This sample has some 600,000 distinct CDR3 sequences, with 7.1% found just once. CDR3 length: 15 residues. Looked up from germline, CDR1 is MNHEY and CDR2 is SMNVEV (reference sequence). The V segment lost 4 bases and the J segment 4 bases; nucleotides outside the gene matches: 6. The same sample was also used in a study of yellow fever vaccine responses in identical twins.

The receptor was derived from a woman between 18 and 30 years old in good health. V gene TRBV27 combines with J gene TRBJ2-2; 7 nucleotides line up with TRBD2. The specimen was PBMCs. The CDR3 loop is CASSSPSGGTGELFF. DNA for the CDR3: TGTGCCAGCAGTTCTCCTTCGGGGGGCACCGGGGAGCTGTTTTTT.